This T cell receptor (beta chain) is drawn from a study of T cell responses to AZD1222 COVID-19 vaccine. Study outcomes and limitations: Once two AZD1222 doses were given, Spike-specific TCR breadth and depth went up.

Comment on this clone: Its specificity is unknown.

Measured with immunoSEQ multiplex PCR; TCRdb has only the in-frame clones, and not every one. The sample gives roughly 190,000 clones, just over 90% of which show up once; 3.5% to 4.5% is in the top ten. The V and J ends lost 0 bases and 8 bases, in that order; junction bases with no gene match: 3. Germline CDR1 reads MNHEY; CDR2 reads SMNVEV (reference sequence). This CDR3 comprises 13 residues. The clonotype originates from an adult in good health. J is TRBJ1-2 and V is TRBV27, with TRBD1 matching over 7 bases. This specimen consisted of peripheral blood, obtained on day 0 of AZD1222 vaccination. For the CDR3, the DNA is TGTGCCAGCAGTTTATCAGGGGGCGGAGGCTACACCTTC. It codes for CASSLSGGGGYTF.